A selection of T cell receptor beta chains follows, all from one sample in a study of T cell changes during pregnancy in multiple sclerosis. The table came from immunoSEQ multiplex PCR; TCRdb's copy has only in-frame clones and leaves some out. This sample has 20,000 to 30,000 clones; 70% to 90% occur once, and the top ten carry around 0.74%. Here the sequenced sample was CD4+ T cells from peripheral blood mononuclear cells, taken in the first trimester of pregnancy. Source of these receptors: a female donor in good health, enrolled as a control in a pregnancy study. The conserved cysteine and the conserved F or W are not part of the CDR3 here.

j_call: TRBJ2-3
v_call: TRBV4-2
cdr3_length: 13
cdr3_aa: ASSQDTVSRDTQY

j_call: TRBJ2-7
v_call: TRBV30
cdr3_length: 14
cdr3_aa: AWSQTPVFISYEQY

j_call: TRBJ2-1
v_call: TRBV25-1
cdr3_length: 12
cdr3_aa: ASRGTGGVNEQF

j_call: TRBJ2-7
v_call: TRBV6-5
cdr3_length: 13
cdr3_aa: ASSRTSGGSYEQY

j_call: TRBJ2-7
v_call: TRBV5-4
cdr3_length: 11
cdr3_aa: ASSLGLNYEQY

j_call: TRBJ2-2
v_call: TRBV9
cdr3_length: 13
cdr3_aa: ASSATSYNTGELF

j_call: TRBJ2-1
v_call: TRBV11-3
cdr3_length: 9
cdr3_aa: ASSYMNEQF

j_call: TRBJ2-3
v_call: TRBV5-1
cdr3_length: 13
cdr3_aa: ASSYGSQRVDTQY

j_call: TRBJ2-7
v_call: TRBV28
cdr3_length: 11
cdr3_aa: ASRKQGGHEQY

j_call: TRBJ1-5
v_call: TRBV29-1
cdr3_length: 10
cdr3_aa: SVGGGNQPQH

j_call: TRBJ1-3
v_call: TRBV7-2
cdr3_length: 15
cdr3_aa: ASSLNEQGARGNTIY

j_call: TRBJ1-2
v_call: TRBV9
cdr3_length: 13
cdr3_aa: ASSGGFGGAGGYT

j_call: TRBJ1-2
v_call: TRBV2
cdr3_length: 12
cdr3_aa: ASSEGPINYGYT

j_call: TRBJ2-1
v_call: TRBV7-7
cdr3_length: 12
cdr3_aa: ASSSSTGVGEQF

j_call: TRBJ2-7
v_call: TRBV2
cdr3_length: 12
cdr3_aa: ASSPRTGRYEQY

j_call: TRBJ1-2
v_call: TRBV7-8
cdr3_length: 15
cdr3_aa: ASSLLGKGQGLYGYT

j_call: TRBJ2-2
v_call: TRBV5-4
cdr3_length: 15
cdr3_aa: ASSLETSGANTGELF

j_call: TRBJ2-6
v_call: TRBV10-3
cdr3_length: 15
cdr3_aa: AISESMARPGANVLT

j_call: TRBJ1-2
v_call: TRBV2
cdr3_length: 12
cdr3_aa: ASRGTGRNYGYT

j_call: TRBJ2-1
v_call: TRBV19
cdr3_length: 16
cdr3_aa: ATQGLAGGMSSYNEQF

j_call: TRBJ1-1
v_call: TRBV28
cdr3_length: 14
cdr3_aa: ASSLYGPGKGTEAF

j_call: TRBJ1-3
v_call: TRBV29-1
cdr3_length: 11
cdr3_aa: SVVGDSPNTIY

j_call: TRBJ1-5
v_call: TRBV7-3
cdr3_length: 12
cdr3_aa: ASSLRQGSQPQH

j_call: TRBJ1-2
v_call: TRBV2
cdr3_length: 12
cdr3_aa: ASSHGGDFLGYT

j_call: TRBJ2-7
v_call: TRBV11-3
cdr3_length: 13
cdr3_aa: ASSLEGTGAYEQY

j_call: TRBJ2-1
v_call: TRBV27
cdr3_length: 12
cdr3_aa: ASSLTLVGNEQF

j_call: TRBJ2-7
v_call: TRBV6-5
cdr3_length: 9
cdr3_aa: ASTTGYEQY

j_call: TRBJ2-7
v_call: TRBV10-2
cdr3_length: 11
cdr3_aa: ASGRDSQYEQY

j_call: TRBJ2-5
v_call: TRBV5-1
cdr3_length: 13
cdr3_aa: ASSSTPSGIRTQY

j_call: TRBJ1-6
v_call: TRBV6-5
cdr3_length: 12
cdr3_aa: ASSRQAPNSPLH

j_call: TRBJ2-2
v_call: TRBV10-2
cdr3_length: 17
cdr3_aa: ASSESPLAGWINTGELF

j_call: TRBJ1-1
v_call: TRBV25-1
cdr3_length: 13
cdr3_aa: ASSEIRALNTEAF

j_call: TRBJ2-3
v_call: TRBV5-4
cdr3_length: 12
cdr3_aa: ASSGPGGTDTQY

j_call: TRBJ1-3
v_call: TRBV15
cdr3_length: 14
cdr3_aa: ATSRDRRAAGNTIY

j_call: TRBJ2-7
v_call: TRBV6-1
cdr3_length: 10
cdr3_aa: ASRQGGYEQY

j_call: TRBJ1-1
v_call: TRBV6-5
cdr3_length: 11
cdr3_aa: ASRPKAGTEAF

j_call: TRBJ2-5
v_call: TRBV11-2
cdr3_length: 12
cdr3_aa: ASSPQGSLETQY

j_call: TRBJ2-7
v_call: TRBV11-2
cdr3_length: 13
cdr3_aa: ASSFRASGSYEQY

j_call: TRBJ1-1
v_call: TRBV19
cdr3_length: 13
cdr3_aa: ASSHIQGSRTEAF

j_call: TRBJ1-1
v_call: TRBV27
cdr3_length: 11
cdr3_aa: ASSLQGITEAF

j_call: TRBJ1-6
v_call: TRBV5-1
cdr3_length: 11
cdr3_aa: ASSTGGNSPLH